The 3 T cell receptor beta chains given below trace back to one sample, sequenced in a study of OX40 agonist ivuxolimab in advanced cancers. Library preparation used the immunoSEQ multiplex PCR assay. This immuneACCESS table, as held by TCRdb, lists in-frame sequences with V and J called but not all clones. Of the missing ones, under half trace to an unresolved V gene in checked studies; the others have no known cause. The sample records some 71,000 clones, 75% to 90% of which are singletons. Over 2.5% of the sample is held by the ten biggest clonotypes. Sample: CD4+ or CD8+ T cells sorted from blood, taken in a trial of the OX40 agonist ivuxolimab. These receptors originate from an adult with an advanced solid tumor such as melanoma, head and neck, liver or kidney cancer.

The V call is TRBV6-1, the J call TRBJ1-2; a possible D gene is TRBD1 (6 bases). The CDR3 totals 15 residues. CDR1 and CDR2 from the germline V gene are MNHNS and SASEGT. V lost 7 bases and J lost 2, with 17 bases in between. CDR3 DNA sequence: TGTGCCAGCACTACCATGGGGGCATCCAACTATGGCTACACCTTC. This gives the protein CASTTMGASNYGYTF.

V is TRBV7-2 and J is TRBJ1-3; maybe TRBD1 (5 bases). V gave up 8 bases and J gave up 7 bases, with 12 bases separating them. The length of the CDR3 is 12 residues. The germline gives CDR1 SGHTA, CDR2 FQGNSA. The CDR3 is CASGHGGNTIYF. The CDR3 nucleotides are TGTGCCAGCGGCCACGGGGGGAACACCATATATTTT.

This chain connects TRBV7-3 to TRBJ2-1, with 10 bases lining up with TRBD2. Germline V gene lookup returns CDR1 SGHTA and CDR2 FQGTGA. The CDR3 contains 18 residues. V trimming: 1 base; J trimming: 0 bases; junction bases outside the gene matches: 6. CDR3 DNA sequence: TGTGCCAGCAGCTTAAATCCCAGCGGGGGGGCCTCCTACAATGAGCAGTTCTTC. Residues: CASSLNPSGGASYNEQFF.